This TCR beta chain is drawn from a study of brain T cells in children with intractable seizures. Regarding the study as a whole: HCMV serostatus was not known, and viral specificity came from CDR3 similarity only.

On this clone itself: No antigen is known for it.

The time point here: blood from clinic visit 5 months post-surgery; TSC patient then seizure free. Sequencing was limited to surgery cases with top T cell transcript signatures in brain tissue. Some clones are missing from TCRdb's copy, which holds only in-frame ones; the method was immunoSEQ multiplex PCR. The sample has hundreds of thousands of clones; roughly 92% are singletons. This clonotype was sampled from a boy less than two years old with tuberous sclerosis and intractable seizures. Sequences were derived from peripheral blood, sampled around 5 months after surgery.

The CDR3: CASSSPPGLRSPLHF. CDR3 in DNA: TGTGCCAGCAGTTCCCCGCCAGGCCTCCGGTCACCCCTCCACTTT. The chain carries TRBV28 and TRBJ1-6; no firm D call. CDR1 and CDR2 from the germline V gene are MDHEN and SYDVKM. With 4 bases removed from V and 10 bases from J, the gap between germline ends came to 17 bases. The CDR3 is made up of 15 amino acids.